One sample yielded the 13 T cell receptor beta chains listed below, sequenced in a study of blood T cell repertoires in COVID-19. Measured with immunoSEQ multiplex PCR; TCRdb has only the in-frame clones, and not every one. This table holds about 140,000 clones, more than 75% found once. Material for sequencing was peripheral blood. These TCRs come from a human donor in a cohort sampled during active COVID-19.

The sample holds one count of this clone. This sequence joins TRBV18 and TRBJ2-7, with 9 bases fitting TRBD2. The junction had 4 bases not matched to a gene; V was cut back by 3 bases and J by 4 bases. The CDR3 is 14 residues long. Germline lookup yields CDR1 KGHSH and CDR2 LQKENI. CDR3 loop: CASSPSGRNYEQYF. DNA of the CDR3: TGTGCCAGCTCACCTAGCGGGAGAAATTACGAGCAGTACTTC.

The chain joins TRBV11-2 to TRBJ2-5; 11 bases match TRBD2. The germline V gene has CDR1 SGHAT and CDR2 FQNNGV. The CDR3 runs 16 residues. V dropped 1 base and J dropped 5; count of bases not matched to a gene: 6. CDR3: CASSLVSGGVGETQYF. The CDR3 DNA sequence: TGTGCCAGCAGCTTAGTTAGCGGGGGGGTGGGCGAGACCCAGTACTTC.

This clone was observed a few times. Here the CDR3 reads CASSLGQYQPQHF. CDR3 coding DNA: TGTGCCAGCAGCTTAGGACAGTATCAGCCCCAGCATTTT. The gene calls are TRBV7-2 and TRBJ1-5; D possibly corresponds to TRBD1 (5 bases). There are 13 residues in the CDR3. Germline V CDR1 and CDR2: SGHTA, FQGNSA. The ends were cut back, 1 base at V and 5 bases at J, with 6 bases in the middle.

The rearrangement links TRBV7-9 to TRBJ2-1; 9 bases are a match to TRBD2. Germline V CDR1 and CDR2: SEHNR, FQNEAQ (reference sequence). This CDR3 comprises 16 residues. Trimming at V came to 5 bases and at J to 0 bases, leaving 5 bases not matched to a gene. As DNA, the CDR3 is TGTGCCAGCAGCCCACTTAGCGGGGGCTCCTACAATGAGCAGTTCTTC. It is translated as CASSPLSGGSYNEQFF.

CDR3 DNA: TGTGCCAGCAGCAGCTCGGACAGGGGTAATTCACCCCTCCACTTT. Residues: CASSSSDRGNSPLHF. The genes are TRBV7-9 and TRBJ1-6, with 9 bases aligning to TRBD1. J lost 6 bases, V lost 5 bases, and 5 bases had no gene match. In germline, CDR1 is SEHNR, CDR2 FQNEAQ (reference sequence). CDR3 length equals 15 residues.

This clone was picked up many times. The genes are TRBV7-3 and TRBJ2-1, with D hard to call. Per germline, CDR1 SGHTA and CDR2 FQGTGA. Trimming shortened V by 5 bases and J by 5 bases, and 13 bases separated the two germline ends. The CDR3 totals 14 residues. The CDR3 DNA reads TGTGCCAGCAGCCCCCCTGGCTCGAACAATGAGCAGTTCTTC. Translating gives CASSPPGSNNEQFF.

The rearrangement uses TRBV27 and TRBJ1-5, with 7 bases matching TRBD1. This CDR3 has 16 residues. Per the germline V gene, CDR1 is MNHEY and CDR2 is SMNVEV (reference sequence). Trimming removed 2 bases from V and 4 bases from J; junction bases left unmatched: 8. The chain's CDR3 is CASSLAGQGGNQPQHF. The CDR3 nucleotides are TGTGCCAGCAGTTTAGCAGGCCAGGGGGGTAATCAGCCCCAGCATTTT.

The genes are TRBV7-9 and TRBJ2-1; 8 nucleotides line up with TRBD2. The V and J ends lost 4 bases and 6 bases, in that order; junction bases with no gene match: 8. The CDR3 loop spans 15 amino acids. Germline V gene lookup returns CDR1 SEHNR and CDR2 FQNEAQ (reference sequence). The DNA of the CDR3 is TGTGCCAGCAGCTATAGCGGGATCGTTCGCAATGAGCAGTTCTTC. Translating gives CASSYSGIVRNEQFF.

The rearrangement uses TRBV7-9 and TRBJ2-3, with TRBD2 matching over 8 bases. The junction had 8 bases not matched to a gene; V was cut back by 3 bases and J by 0 bases. CDR1 is SEHNR and CDR2 is FQNEAQ in the germline V gene (reference sequence). CDR3 length: 17 amino acids. CDR3 sequence: CASSFTSLAESTDTQYF. CDR3 nucleotides: TGTGCCAGCAGCTTCACATCACTAGCGGAGAGCACAGATACGCAGTATTTT.

V is TRBV6-6 and J is TRBJ2-2; tentatively, D is TRBD2 (7 bases). The CDR3 length is 15 residues. Germline CDR1 reads MNHNY; CDR2 reads SVGAGI (reference sequence). V was shortened by 0 bases and J by 5 bases, with 10 bases between the two germline ends. This CDR3 is CASSYSRGGTGELFF. CDR3 DNA sequence: TGTGCCAGCAGTTACTCGAGGGGGGGTACCGGGGAGCTGTTTTTT.

The chain is built from TRBV2 and TRBJ1-6; D uncertain. Trimming shortened V by 0 bases and J by 10 bases, and 13 bases separated the two germline ends. CDR1 is SNHLY, CDR2 FYNNEI, per germline. There are 15 residues in the CDR3. DNA of the CDR3: TGTGCCAGCAGTGAAGCGTCGAGGACGGGGTCACCCCTCCACTTT. The encoded protein is CASSEASRTGSPLHF.

This clone was detected once. The V call is TRBV10-3, the J call TRBJ1-4, with D possibly TRBD1 on 6 matching bases. This CDR3 spans 16 amino acids. Trimming shortened V by 9 bases and J by 7 bases, and 24 bases separated the two germline ends. Germline V gene lookup returns CDR1 ENHRY and CDR2 SYGVKD. The chain's CDR3 is CAILNLKGVDAEKLFF. CDR3 in DNA: TGTGCCATTCTCAATTTAAAGGGGGTGGATGCTGAAAAACTGTTTTTT.

The chain employs TRBV28 and TRBJ1-2; 9 bases agree with TRBD1. CDR1 and CDR2 from the germline V gene are MDHEN and SYDVKM. The CDR3 contains 15 residues. The J segment lost 5 bases and the V segment lost 4 bases, leaving 8 bases of the junction unmatched. The CDR3 DNA reads as TGTGCCAGCAGTTCCTCCGGGACAGGGCCGTATGGCTACACCTTC. Encoded protein: CASSSSGTGPYGYTF.